The entry that follows covers one TCR beta chain sequence. This clone was observed a handful of times. What this receptor recognizes is not known. The input lacks base qualities; no much larger clone sits a single base away. This sample is part of a study of shared clonotypes between healthy human individuals (dated by TCRdb to 2020 to 2021). Background on the whole study: Three men and two women, aged 18 to 49 years, made up the cohort. To increase sequencing depth and limit assay-specific biases, different laboratories used diverse techniques to prepare libraries and sequence TCR repertoires. Per donor, three plates each were used for CD4 naive and CD4 memory, two for CD8 naive, and one for CD8 memory. To estimate repertoire size and how much clonotypes are shared between individuals, the study performed deep sequencing of blood TCR repertoires from roughly five healthy adults. Per donor, leukapheresis produced somewhere between about 0.8 and 9 billion PBMCs.

The full study reports these points: Compared with non-shared clonotypes, clonotypes shared by all four sorted-subset donors had higher generation probabilities. Sampling was limited to blood, and TCR repertoires in tissue likely differ from TCR repertoires in blood. Across four donors, approximately 5% of naive CD4, roughly 3.5% of naive CD8, 2.3% of memory CD4, and 0.4% to 0.45% of memory CD8 clonotypes were shared. Based on pairwise subsampling, the degree of clonotype sharing among donors was expected to be affected by sequencing depth. Incomplete sequencing was indicated by rarefaction of sorted-subset datasets, despite the large sequencing depth. Naive subsets generally had larger estimated clonotype richness than memory subsets did. The small number of donors limited the genetic and exposure-history diversity represented.

The germline V and J ends show losses of 2 bases and 7 bases respectively, and no gene match explains 7 bases of the junction. The CDR3 has 15 amino acids, counting the end cysteine and phenylalanine. This entry keeps only the CDR3 DNA: 45 bases, framed from base 1. Based on the germline V gene (reference sequence), the CDR1 and CDR2 sequences are SEHNR and FQNEAQ. The donors were healthy, HIV-negative adults who had no recently reported acute infections or vaccinations. Only Caucasian adults living in Nashville, Tennessee, USA were represented among the donors. CD8 memory samples combined magnetically selected CD45RO+ cells with CCR7-negative CD45RA+ effector memory (TemRA) cells. After blood collection by leukapheresis, PBMCs were isolated using Ficoll-Histopaque density gradient centrifugation and then cryopreserved in the vapor phase of liquid nitrogen. Purity and quantity of every magnetically sorted T cell population were checked by analytical flow cytometry. From each sorted fraction, genomic DNA was isolated and quantified by UV absorbance on a Nanodrop 2000c.

Using the deep immunoSEQ assay, TCR CDR3 regions were amplified from genomic DNA by multiplex PCR. Extracted genomic DNA from each cell subset was spread evenly across all wells of several immunoSEQ 96-well plates, with each plate serving as a replicate. For sorted subsets, 200 ng of genomic DNA, equivalent to 25,000 to 30,000 T cell genomes, went into each replicate PCR. Purified libraries were quantified with a Qubit 3.0 fluorometer, sized on a Bioanalyzer 2100, and re-quantified with the KAPA Library Quantification kit. A separate single-read 150-cycle Illumina NextSeq 550 flow cell was used to sequence each immunoSEQ 96-well plate. As for the original processing: Because only junctional sequences without quality scores were contained in the immunoSEQ output, filtering matching that applied to full-length reads could not be performed. Sequences were annotated with PyIR, a Python wrapper for IgBLAST v1.9, using IMGT germline references to assign V/J genes and CDR3. Reads were removed for weak V/J assignments (E-value above 1e-6), missing CDR3, stop codons, out-of-frame junctions, or ambiguous translated residues. V3J clonotypes were defined as sequences sharing the same inferred V gene, J gene, and CDR3 amino acid sequence. To compute the percentage overlap between repertoires, the number of shared unique clonotypes was divided by the size of the smaller repertoire. Repertoire richness was assessed with RTK rarefaction, the Chao1 estimator, and Recon v2.1 estimates of unobserved clonotypes. OLGA was used to compute generation probabilities for all TCRbeta clonotypes that the gDNA method yielded from a handful of donors. TCRdb took over this immuneACCESS table, retaining in-frame rearrangements with V and J assigned. Such tables are incomplete; in checked studies, under half of the missing clones stem from an unresolved V gene, and the remainder is unexplained. The DNA was the basis for D and trimming; V, J and clone size are from that table. This sample comprises about 110,000 clones, around 65% of them detected only once. Of the sample, over 20% falls within the top ten clones.

The rearranged chain carries TRBV7-9 and TRBJ2-1, with 8 junctional bases fitting TRBD2. The sequence derives from a woman in her thirties in good health. The source material was memory CD8+ T cells sorted from blood. The meaning of the sample's cell subset or site label: CD45RO+ cells pooled with CCR7-negative TemRA cells. The CDR3 protein sequence reads: CASSLTAGVRNEQFF. The sequenced DNA: TGTGCCAGCAGCTTAACAGCGGGAGTTAGGAATGAGCAGTTCTTC.